Described below is a single TCR beta chain sequence and its context. The V segment lost 6 bases and the J segment 11 bases; nucleotides outside the gene matches: 12. The CDR3 extends over 13 amino acids. Germline values: CDR1 MNHEY, CDR2 SVGAGI. In the authors' workflow: Estimation of nucleated cell counts was performed using reference gene primer amplification. The assay was immunoSEQ multiplex PCR, and TCRdb's table has in-frame clones only and misses some. V and J calls and clone size are given by that table; D and trimming were obtained from the DNA. This sample yields about 250,000 clones, of which 83% are seen a single time; roughly 8.6% belongs to the top ten. The data belong to a study of blood T cell repertoires in COVID-19. Study context: Spain, Italy and the United States supplied samples that represented acute and convalescent COVID-19. The cDNA or gDNA used as material had been derived from T cells, B-cell-depleted T cells, or PBMCs.

The TCR comes from a man aged 40-55 years with active or convalescent COVID-19. Sequenced: peripheral blood. This rearrangement joins TRBV6-5 to TRBJ2-7, with TRBD1 identical over 8 bases. This CDR3 is CASRTTTLQGEYF. The CDR3, as DNA: TGTGCCAGCAGAACAACCACCTTACAGGGGGAGTACTTC.